This record looks at one T cell receptor beta chain sequence and its context. Its specificity is not known. This sample was taken from a study of cytomegalovirus exposure and HLA in healthy donors. Findings of the study overall: Overall, approximately 150 TCR beta chains were annotated as cytomegalovirus-associated. Later analysis identified 16,000 or so TCR beta sequences associated with HLA alleles, using a false discovery rate threshold of 0.05.

The PCR had 60 Vbeta and 13 Jbeta primers. Method: immunoSEQ multiplex PCR; TCRdb's copy keeps in-frame clones and lacks some. The repertoire consists of 140,000 or so clones, with 68% occurring once and the leading ten covering almost 4.5%. Germline lookup yields CDR1 MDHEN and CDR2 SYDVKM. There are 14 residues in the CDR3. V was pared by 2 bases and J by 4 bases, with 11 bases between. The material sequenced was PBMCs. This TCR came from a man between 60 and 70 years old in good health and CMV-seronegative. The chain carries TRBV28 and TRBJ1-1; D is possibly TRBD1 (5 bases). The CDR3 nucleotides are TGTGCCAGCAGTTTAACAGGCCTAGGCACTGAAGCTTTCTTT. Its protein product is CASSLTGLGTEAFF.